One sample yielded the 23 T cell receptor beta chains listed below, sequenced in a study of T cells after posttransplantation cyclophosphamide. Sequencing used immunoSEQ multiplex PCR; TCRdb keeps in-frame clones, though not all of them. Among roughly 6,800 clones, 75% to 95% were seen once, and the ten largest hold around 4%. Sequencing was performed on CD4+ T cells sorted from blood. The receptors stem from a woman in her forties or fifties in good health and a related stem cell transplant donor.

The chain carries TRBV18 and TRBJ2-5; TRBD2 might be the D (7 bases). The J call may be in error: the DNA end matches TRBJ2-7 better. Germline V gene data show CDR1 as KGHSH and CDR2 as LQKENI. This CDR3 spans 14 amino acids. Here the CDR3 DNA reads TGTGCCAGCTCACCACGGCGGGGGCTGTACGAGCAGTACTTC. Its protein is CASSPRRGLYEQYF.

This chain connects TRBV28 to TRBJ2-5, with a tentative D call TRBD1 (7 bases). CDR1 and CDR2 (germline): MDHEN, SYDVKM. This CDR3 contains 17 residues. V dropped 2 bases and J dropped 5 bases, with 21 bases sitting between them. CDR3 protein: CASSLGLGQGGSETQYF. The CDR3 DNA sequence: TGTGCCAGCAGTTTAGGGCTCGGGCAGGGGGGAAGCGAGACCCAGTACTTC.

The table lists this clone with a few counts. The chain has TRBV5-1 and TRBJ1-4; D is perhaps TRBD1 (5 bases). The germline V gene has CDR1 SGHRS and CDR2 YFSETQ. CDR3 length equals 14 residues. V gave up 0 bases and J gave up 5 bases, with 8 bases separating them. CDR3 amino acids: CASSLGQRNEKLFF. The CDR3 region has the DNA TGCGCCAGCAGCTTGGGACAGAGAAATGAAAAACTGTTTTTT. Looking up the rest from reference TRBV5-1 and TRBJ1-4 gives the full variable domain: KAGVTQTPRYLIKTRGQQVTLSCSPISGHRSVSWYQQTPGQGLQFLFEYFSETQRNKGNFPGRFSGRQFSNSRSEMNVSTLELGDSALYLCASSLGQRNEKLFFGSGTQLSVL.

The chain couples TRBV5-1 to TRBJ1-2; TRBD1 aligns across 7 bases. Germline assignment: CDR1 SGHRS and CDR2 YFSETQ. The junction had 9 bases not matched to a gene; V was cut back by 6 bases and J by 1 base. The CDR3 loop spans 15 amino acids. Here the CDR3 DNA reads TGCGCCAGCATCCCCGGGACAGCGAATAACTATGGCTACACCTTC. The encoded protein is CASIPGTANNYGYTF. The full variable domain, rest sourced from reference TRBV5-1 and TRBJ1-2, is KAGVTQTPRYLIKTRGQQVTLSCSPISGHRSVSWYQQTPGQGLQFLFEYFSETQRNKGNFPGRFSGRQFSNSRSEMNVSTLELGDSALYLCASIPGTANNYGYTFGSGTRLTVV.

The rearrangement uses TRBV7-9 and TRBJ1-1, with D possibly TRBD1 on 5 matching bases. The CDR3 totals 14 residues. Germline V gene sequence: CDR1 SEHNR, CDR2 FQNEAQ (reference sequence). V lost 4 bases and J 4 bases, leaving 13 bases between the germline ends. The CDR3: CASSWDGGSTEAFF. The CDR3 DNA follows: TGTGCCAGCAGCTGGGACGGGGGGAGCACTGAAGCTTTCTTT.

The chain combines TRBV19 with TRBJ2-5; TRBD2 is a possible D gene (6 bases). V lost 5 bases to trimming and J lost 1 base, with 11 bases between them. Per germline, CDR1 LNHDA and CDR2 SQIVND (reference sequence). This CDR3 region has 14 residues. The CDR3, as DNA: TGTGCCAGTAGTCCCGGGACTTTCCAAGAGACCCAGTACTTC. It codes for CASSPGTFQETQYF.

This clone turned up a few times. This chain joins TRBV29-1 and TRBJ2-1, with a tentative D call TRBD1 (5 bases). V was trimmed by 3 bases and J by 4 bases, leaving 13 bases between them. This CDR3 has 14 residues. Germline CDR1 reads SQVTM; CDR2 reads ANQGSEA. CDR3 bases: TGCAGCGTTGAGAGACAGTACCGTTACAATGAGCAGTTCTTC. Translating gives CSVERQYRYNEQFF.

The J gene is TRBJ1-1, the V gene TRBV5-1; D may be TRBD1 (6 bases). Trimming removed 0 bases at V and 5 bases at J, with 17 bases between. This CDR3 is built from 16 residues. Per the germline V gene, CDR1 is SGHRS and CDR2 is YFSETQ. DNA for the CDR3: TGCGCCAGCAGCTTGGAACAGGGTCTTGGGAAAACTGAAGCTTTCTTT. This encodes CASSLEQGLGKTEAFF. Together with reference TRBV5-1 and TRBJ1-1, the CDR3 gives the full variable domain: KAGVTQTPRYLIKTRGQQVTLSCSPISGHRSVSWYQQTPGQGLQFLFEYFSETQRNKGNFPGRFSGRQFSNSRSEMNVSTLELGDSALYLCASSLEQGLGKTEAFFGQGTRLTVV.

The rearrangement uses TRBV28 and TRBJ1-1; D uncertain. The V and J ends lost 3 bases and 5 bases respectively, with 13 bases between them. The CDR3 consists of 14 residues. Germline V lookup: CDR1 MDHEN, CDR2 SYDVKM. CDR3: CASSLSVGRTEAFF. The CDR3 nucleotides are TGTGCCAGCAGTTTGTCCGTAGGGAGAACTGAAGCTTTCTTT.

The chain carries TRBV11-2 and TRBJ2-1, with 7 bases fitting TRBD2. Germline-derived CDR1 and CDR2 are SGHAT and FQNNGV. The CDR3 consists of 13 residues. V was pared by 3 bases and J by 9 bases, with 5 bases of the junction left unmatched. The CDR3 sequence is CASSLGGTIEQFF. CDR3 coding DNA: TGTGCCAGCAGCTTGGGAGGGACGATTGAGCAGTTCTTC.

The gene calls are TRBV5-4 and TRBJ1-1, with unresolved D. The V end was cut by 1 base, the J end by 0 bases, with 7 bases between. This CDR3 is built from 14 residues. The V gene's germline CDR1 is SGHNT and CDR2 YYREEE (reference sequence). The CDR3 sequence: CASSLSQLNTEAFF. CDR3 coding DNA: TGTGCCAGCAGCTTGTCGCAGTTGAACACTGAAGCTTTCTTT.

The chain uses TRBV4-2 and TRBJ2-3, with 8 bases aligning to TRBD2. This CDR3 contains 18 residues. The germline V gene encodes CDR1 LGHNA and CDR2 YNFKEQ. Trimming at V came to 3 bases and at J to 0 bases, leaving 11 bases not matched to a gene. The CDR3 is CASSHGTRIDSSTDTQYF. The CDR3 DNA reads TGTGCCAGCAGCCATGGGACTAGAATAGACTCTAGCACAGATACGCAGTATTTT.

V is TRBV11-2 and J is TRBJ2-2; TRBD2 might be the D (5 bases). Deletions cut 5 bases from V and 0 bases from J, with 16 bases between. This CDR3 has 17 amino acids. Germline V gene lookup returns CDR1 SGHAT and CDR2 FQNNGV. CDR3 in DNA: TGTGCCAGCAGCGCGCACGGACTCATCGCGAACACCGGGGAGCTGTTTTTT. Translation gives CASSAHGLIANTGELFF.

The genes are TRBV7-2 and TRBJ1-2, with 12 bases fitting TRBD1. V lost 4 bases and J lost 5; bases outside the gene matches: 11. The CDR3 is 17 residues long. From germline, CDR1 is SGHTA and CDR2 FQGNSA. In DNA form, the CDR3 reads TGTGCCAGCAGCTCGAGATTCAGGGACAGGGGGCTTTATGGCTACACCTTC. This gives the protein CASSSRFRDRGLYGYTF.

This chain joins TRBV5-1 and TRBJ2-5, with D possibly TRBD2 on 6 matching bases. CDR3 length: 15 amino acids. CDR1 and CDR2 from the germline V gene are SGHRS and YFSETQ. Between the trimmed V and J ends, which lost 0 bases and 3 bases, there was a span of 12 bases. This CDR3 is CASSLGGITKETQYF. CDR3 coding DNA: TGCGCCAGCAGCTTGGGCGGGATAACAAAAGAGACCCAGTACTTC.

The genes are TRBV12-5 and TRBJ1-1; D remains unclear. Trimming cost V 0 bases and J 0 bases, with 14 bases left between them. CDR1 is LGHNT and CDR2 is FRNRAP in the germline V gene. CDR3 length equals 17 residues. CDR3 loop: CASGLVPLVVLNTEAFF. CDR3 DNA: TGTGCTAGTGGTTTGGTACCGTTAGTGGTTTTGAACACTGAAGCTTTCTTT.

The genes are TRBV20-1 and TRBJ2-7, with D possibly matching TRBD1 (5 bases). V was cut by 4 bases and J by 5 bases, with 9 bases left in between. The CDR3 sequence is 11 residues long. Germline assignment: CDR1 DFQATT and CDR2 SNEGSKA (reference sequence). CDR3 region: CSAKRQNEQYF. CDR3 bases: TGCAGTGCTAAAAGACAGAACGAGCAGTACTTC.

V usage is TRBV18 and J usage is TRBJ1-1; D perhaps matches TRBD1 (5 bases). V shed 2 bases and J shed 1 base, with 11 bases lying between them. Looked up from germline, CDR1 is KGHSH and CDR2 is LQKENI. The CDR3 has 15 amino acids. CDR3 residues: CASSPGPGGNTEAFF. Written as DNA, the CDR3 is TGTGCCAGCTCACCAGGTCCGGGGGGGAACACTGAAGCTTTCTTT.

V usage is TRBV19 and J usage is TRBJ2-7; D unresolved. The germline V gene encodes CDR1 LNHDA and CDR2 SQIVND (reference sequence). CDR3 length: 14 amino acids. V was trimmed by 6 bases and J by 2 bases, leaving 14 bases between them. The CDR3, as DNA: TGTGCCAGTAGGGCTAAACAGTGGACCTACGAGCAGTACTTC. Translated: CASRAKQWTYEQYF.

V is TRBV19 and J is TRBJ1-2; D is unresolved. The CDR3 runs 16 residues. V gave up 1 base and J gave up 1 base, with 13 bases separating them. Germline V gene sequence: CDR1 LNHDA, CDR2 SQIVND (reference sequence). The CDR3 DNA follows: TGTGCCAGTAGTATAGTCCCAGAGGCCTATAACTATGGCTACACCTTC. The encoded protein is CASSIVPEAYNYGYTF.

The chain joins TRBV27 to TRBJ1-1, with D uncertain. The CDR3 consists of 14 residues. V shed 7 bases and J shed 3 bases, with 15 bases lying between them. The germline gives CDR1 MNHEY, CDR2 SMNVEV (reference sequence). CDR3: CASIASPKDTEAFF. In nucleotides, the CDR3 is TGTGCCAGCATCGCGTCGCCGAAAGACACTGAAGCTTTCTTT.

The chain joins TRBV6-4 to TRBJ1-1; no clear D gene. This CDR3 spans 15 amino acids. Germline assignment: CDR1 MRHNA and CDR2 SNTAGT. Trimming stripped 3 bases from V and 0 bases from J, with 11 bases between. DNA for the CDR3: TGTGCCAGCAGTGAGAGTGGTTTCCTGAACACTGAAGCTTTCTTT. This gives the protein CASSESGFLNTEAFF.

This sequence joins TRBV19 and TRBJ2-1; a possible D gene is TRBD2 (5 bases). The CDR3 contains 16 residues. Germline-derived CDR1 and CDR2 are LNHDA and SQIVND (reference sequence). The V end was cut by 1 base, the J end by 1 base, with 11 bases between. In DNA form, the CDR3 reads TGTGCCAGTAGTATAGTTGGCGGGTGGTCCTACAATGAGCAGTTCTTC. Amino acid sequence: CASSIVGGWSYNEQFF.